This T cell receptor beta chain was found in a study of blood T cell repertoires in COVID-19. Participants had their cohort set by participant-reported clinical history. Sequencing was performed with immunoSEQ multiplex PCR; in TCRdb, only in-frame clones are kept and a portion is missing. The data hold 260,000 or so clones, with around four fifths observed a single time. The CDR3 runs to 15 residues. Germline values: CDR1 MGHRA, CDR2 YSYEKL. With 6 bases clipped from V and 4 bases from J, the junction kept 8 bases outside the gene matches. The V call is TRBV4-1, the J call TRBJ2-3; 9 positions agree with TRBD2. The origin of this receptor is a woman between 40 and 55 years old who had been exposed to COVID-19. Sequenced material: PBMCs or T cells enriched from blood (not recorded which). This CDR3 reads CASRRLRGGPDTQYF. In nucleotides, the CDR3 is TGCGCCAGCAGACGGTTGCGGGGGGGCCCAGATACGCAGTATTTT.